The T cell receptor beta chain described here comes from a study of T cell changes during pregnancy in multiple sclerosis. TCRdb keeps only in-frame clones here, not all; method: immunoSEQ multiplex PCR. This table has around 62,000 clones, 90% appearing once. This clonotype originated in a female donor with multiple sclerosis, enrolled in a pregnancy study. The specimen was peripheral blood, collected in the third trimester of pregnancy.

CDR3 nucleotide sequence: TGTGCCAGCAGTACGGGACAGGGGAACACTGAAGCTTTCTTT. Amino acids: CASSTGQGNTEAFF. The chain links TRBV6-5 to TRBJ1-1, with 9 bases matching TRBD1. V dropped 5 bases and J dropped 1; count of bases not matched to a gene: 2. The germline CDR1 and CDR2 sequences are MNHEY and SVGAGI. The CDR3 length is 14 residues.